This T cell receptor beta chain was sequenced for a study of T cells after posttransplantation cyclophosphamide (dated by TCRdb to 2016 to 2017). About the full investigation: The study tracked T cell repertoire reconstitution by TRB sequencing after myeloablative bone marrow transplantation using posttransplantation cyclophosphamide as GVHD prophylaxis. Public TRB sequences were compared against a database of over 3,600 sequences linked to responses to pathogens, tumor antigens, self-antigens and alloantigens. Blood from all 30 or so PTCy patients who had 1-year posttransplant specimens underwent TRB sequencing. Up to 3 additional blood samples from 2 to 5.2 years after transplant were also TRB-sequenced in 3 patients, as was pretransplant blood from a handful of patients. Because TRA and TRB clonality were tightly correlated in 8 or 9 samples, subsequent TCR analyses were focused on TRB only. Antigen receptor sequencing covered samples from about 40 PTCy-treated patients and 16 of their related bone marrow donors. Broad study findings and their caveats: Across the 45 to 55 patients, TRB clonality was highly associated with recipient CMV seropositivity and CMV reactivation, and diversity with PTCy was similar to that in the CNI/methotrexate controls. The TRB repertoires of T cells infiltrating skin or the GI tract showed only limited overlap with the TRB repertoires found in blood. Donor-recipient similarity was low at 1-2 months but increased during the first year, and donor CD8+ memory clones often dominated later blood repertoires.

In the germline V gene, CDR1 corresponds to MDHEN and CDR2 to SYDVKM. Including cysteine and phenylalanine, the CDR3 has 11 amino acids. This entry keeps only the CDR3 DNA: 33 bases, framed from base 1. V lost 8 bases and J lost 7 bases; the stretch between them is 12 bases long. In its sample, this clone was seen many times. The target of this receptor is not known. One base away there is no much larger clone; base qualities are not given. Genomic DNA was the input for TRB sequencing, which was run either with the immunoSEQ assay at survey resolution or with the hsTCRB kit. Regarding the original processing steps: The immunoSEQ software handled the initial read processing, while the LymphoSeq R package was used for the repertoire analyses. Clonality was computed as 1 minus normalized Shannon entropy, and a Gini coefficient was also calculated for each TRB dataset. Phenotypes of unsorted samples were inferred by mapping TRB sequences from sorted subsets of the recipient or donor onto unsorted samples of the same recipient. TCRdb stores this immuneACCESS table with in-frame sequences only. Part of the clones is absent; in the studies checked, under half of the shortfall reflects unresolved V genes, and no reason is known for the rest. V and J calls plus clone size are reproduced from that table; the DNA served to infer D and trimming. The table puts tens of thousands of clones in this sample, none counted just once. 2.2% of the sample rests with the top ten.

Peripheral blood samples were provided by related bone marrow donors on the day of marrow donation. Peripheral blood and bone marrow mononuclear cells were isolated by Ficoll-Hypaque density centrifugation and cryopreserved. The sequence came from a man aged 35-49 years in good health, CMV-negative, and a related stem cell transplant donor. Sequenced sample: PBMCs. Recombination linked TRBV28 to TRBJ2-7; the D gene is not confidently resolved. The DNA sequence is TGTGCCAGCGGTGACCTGCGGGAGCAGTACTTC. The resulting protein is CASGDLREQYF. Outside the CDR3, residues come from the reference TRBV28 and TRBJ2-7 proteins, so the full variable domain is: DVKVTQSSRYLVKRTGEKVFLECVQDMDHENMFWYRQDPGLGLRLIYFSYDVKMKEKGDIPEGYSVSREKKERFSLILESASTNQTSMYLCASGDLREQYFGPGTRLTVT.